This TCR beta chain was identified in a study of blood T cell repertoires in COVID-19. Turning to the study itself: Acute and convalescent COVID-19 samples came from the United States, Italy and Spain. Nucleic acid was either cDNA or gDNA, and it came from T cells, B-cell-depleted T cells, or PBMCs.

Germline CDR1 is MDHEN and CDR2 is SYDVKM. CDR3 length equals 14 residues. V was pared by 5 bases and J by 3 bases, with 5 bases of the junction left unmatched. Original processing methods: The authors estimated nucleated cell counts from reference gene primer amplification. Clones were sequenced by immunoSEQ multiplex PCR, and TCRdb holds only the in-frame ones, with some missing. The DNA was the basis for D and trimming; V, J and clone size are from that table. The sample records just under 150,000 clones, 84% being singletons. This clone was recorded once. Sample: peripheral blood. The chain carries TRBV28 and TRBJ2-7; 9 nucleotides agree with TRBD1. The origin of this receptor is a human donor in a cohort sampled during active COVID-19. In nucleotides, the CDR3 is TGTGCCAGCAGTGACCCGGGACAGGGCTACGAGCAGTACTTC. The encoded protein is CASSDPGQGYEQYF.